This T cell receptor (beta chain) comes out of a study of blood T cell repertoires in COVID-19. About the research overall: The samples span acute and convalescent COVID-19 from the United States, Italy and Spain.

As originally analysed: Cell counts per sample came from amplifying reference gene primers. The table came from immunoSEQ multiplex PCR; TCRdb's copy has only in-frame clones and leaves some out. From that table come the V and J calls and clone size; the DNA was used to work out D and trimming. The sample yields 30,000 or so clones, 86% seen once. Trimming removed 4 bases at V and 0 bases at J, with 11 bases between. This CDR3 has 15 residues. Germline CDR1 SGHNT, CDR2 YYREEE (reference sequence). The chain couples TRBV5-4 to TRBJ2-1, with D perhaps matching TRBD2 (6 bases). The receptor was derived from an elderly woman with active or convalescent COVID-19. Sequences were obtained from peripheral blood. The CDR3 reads CASSLPAGSYNEQFF. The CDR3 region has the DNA TGTGCCAGCAGCCTACCAGCGGGCTCCTACAATGAGCAGTTCTTC.